The TCR beta chain described here comes from a study of T cell responses to AZD1222 COVID-19 vaccine. The CDR3 loop spans 17 amino acids. Germline assignment: CDR1 SGHRS and CDR2 YFSETQ. V dropped 0 bases and J dropped 7; count of bases not matched to a gene: 8. Measured with immunoSEQ multiplex PCR; TCRdb has only the in-frame clones, and not every one. The sample contains about 150,000 clones, under 95% of which appear only once. The sample was peripheral blood, taken 28 days after the second AZD1222 dose. The TCR originated in an adult who received the AZD1222 COVID-19 vaccine. The rearrangement links TRBV5-1 to TRBJ2-3; 13 positions match TRBD2. CDR3 region: CASSLGGTSGALNTQYF. DNA for the CDR3: TGCGCCAGCAGCTTGGGGGGGACTAGCGGGGCTCTAAATACGCAGTATTTT.